The entry below gives a single TCR beta chain sequence along with its context. The assay was immunoSEQ multiplex PCR, and TCRdb's table has in-frame clones only and misses some. The table lists approximately 130,000 clones, 85% of them singletons. This sample is drawn from a study of blood T cell repertoires in COVID-19. This TCR was recovered from a man aged 60-69 years with acute or convalescent COVID-19. Sequencing was carried out using peripheral blood.

CDR3 nucleotides: TGTGCCAGCAGTACTAGCGGGAGTCGTTACGAGCAGTACTTC. This codes for CASSTSGSRYEQYF. This chain uses TRBV28 with TRBJ2-7; 11 positions agree with TRBD2. Germline trimming cut 5 bases from V and 4 bases from J; bases unmatched to any gene: 4. The germline gives CDR1 MDHEN, CDR2 SYDVKM. This CDR3 has 14 amino acids.